This T cell receptor (beta chain) was captured in a study of T cell responses to AZD1222 COVID-19 vaccine. Findings and limits, study-wide: Donors were chiefly white British, with a greater number of females, and clonal diversity was perhaps underestimated. It was only after the peak T cell response that any repertoires were sampled. The study reported that nearly half of spike-specific TCRs target unmutated variant regions. Across spike, vaccine-associated CD4 TCRs were found, dominant at 160-218 and 743-854.

This clone was recorded only once. Its antigen remains unknown. The V segment lost 5 bases and the J segment 7 bases; nucleotides outside the gene matches: 8. The CDR3 loop spans 15 amino acids. In germline, CDR1 is MNHEY, CDR2 SMNVEV (reference sequence). Measured with immunoSEQ multiplex PCR; TCRdb has only the in-frame clones, and not every one. The table shows 120,000 or so clones, with 84% occurring only once. The V and J genes are TRBV27 and TRBJ1-6; TRBD1 matches 7 bases. This clonotype originated in an adult who received the AZD1222 COVID-19 vaccine. Source: peripheral blood, taken 28 days after the second AZD1222 dose. CDR3 nucleotides: TGTGCCAGCAGTAGAACAGGGGTCGGAAATTCACCCCTCCACTTT. This translates into CASSRTGVGNSPLHF.